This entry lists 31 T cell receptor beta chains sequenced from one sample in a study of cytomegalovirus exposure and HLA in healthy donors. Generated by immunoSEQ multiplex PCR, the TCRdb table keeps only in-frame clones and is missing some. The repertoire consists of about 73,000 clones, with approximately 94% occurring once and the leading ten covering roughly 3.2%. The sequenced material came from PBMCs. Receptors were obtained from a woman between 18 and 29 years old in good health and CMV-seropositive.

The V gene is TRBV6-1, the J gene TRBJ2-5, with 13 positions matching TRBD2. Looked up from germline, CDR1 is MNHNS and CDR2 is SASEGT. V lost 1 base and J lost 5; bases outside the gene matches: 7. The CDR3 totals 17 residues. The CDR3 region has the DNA TGTGCCAGCAGTGAAGGTGGACTAGCGGGAGTCATGGAGACCCAGTACTTC. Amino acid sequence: CASSEGGLAGVMETQYF.

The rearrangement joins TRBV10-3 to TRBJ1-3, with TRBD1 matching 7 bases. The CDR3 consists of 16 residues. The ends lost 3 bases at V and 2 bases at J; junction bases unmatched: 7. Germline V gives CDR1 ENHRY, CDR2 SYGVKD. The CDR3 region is CAISEPRTGAGNTIYF. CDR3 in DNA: TGTGCCATCAGTGAACCCAGAACAGGGGCTGGAAACACCATATATTTT.

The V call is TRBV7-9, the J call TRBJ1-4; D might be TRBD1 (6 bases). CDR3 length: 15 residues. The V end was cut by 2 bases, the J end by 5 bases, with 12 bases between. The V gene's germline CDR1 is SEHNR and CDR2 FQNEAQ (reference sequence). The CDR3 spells CASSLNQGTNEKLFF. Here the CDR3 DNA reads TGTGCCAGCAGCTTAAATCAGGGGACCAATGAAAAACTGTTTTTT.

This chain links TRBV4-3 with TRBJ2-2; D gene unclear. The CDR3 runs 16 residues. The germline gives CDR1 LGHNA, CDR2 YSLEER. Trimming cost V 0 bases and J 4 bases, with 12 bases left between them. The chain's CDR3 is CASSQEGLVSTGELFF. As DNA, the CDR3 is TGCGCCAGCAGCCAAGAGGGCTTGGTGAGCACCGGGGAGCTGTTTTTT.

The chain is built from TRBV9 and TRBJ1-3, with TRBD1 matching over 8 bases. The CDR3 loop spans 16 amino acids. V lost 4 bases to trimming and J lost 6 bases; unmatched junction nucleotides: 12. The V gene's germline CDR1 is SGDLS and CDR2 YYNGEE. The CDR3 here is CASSQKPDRGTNTIYF. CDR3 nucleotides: TGTGCCAGCAGCCAGAAACCCGACAGGGGAACAAACACCATATATTTT.

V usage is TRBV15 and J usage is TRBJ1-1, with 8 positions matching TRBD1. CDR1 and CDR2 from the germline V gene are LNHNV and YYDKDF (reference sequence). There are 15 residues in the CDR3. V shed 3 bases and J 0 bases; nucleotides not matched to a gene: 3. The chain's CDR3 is CATSSSGGLNTEAFF. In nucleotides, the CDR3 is TGTGCCACCAGCAGCTCAGGGGGCTTGAACACTGAAGCTTTCTTT.

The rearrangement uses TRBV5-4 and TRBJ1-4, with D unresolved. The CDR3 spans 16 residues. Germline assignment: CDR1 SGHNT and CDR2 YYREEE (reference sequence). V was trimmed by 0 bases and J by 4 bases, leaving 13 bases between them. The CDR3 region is CASSLGRGTVNEKLFF. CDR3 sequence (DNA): TGTGCCAGCAGCTTGGGACGGGGAACAGTTAATGAAAAACTGTTTTTT.

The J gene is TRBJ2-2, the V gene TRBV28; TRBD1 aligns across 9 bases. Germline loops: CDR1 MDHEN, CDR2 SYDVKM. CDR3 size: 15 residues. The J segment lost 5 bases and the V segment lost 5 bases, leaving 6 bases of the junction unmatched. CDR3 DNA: TGTGCCAGCAGTCGATCCGGGACAGGGACCGGGGAGCTGTTTTTT. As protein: CASSRSGTGTGELFF.

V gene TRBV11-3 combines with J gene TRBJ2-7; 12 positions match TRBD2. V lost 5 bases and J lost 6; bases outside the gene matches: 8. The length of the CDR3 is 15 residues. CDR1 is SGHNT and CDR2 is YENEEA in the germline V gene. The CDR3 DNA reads TGTGCCAGCAGCCCACGGACTAGCGGGATATCCGAGCAGTACTTC. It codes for CASSPRTSGISEQYF.

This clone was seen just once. The CDR3 DNA follows: TGCGCCAGCAGCTTGGGACAGGGGACCACCGGGGAGCTGTTTTTT. Residues: CASSLGQGTTGELFF. The chain employs TRBV5-1 and TRBJ2-2; TRBD1 aligns across 8 bases. Germline loops: CDR1 SGHRS, CDR2 YFSETQ. This CDR3 is built from 15 residues. The ends lost 0 bases at V and 4 bases at J; junction bases unmatched: 2.

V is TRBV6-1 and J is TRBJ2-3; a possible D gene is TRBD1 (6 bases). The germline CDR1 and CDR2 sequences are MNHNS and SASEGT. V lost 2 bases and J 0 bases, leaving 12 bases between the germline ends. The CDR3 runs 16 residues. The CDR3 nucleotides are TGTGCCAGCAGTGAAATGGGTCAGGGGAGCACAGATACGCAGTATTTT. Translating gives CASSEMGQGSTDTQYF.

In DNA, the CDR3 is TGTGCCAGCAGCGATGACAGGACTAGCGTCTACAATGAGCAGTTCTTC. It yields the protein CASSDDRTSVYNEQFF. V gene TRBV5-6 combines with J gene TRBJ2-1; TRBD2 agrees at 9 bases. CDR1 is SGHDT and CDR2 is YYEEEE in the germline V gene. V lost 4 bases to trimming and J lost 3 bases; unmatched junction nucleotides: 8. The CDR3 runs to 16 residues.

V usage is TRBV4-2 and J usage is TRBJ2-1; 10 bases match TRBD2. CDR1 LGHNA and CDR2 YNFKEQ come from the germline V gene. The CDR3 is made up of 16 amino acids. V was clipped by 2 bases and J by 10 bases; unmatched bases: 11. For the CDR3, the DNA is TGTGCCAGCAGCCAACCGAGGGCTAGCGGGAGTTCCGAGCAGTTCTTC. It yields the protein CASSQPRASGSSEQFF.

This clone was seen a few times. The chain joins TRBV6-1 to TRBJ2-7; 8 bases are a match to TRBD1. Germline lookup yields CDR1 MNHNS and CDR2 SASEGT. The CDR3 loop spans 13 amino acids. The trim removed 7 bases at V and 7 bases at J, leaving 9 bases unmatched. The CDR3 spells CASKEQGEREQYF. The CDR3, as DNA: TGTGCCAGCAAAGAACAGGGGGAACGTGAGCAGTACTTC.

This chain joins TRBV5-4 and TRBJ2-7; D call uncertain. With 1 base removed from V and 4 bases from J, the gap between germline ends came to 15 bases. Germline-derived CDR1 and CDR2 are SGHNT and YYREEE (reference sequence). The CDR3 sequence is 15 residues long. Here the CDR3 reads CASSLTYGTTYEQYF. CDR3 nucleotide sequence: TGTGCCAGCAGCTTGACTTACGGAACTACATACGAGCAGTACTTC.

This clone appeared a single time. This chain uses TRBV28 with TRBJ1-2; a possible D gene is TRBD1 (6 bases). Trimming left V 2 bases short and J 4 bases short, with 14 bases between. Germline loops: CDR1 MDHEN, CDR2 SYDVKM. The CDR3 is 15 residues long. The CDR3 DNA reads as TGTGCCAGCAGTTTAGCTTACAGGGCCACCTATGGCTACACCTTC. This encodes CASSLAYRATYGYTF.

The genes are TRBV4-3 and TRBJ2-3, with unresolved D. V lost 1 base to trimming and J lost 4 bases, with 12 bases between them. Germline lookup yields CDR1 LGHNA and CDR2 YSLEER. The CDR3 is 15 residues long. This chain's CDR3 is CASSQARPRSDTQYF. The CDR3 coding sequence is TGCGCCAGCAGCCAAGCGAGACCGCGGTCAGATACGCAGTATTTT.

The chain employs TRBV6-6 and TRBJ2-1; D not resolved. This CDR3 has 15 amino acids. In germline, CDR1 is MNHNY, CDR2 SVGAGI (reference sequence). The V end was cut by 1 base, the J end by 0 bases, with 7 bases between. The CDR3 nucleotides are TGTGCCAGCAGTTACTTGGGCTCCTCCTACAATGAGCAGTTCTTC. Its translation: CASSYLGSSYNEQFF.

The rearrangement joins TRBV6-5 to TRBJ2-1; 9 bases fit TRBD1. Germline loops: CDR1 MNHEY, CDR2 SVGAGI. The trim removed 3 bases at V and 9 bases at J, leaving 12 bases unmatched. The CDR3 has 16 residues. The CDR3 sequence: CASSYHPGQGRGEQFF. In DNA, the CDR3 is TGTGCCAGCAGTTATCATCCGGGACAGGGACGGGGTGAGCAGTTCTTC.

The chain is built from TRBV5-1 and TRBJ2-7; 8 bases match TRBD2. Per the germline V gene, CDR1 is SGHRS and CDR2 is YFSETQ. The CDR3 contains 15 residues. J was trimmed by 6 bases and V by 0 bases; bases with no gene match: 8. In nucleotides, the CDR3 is TGCGCCAGCAGCTTGGCGGTAGCGGGGTTTGGCGAGCAGTACTTC. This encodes CASSLAVAGFGEQYF.

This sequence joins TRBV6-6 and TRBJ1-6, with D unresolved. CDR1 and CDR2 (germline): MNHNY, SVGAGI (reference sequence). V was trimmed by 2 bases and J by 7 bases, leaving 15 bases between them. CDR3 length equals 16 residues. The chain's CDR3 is CASSYAIGRENSPLHF. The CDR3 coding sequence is TGTGCCAGCAGTTACGCTATTGGACGGGAAAATTCACCCCTCCACTTT.

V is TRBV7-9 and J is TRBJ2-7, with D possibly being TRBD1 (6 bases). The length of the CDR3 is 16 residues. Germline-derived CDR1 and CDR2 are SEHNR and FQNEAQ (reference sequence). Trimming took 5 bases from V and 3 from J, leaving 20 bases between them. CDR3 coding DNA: TGTGCCAGCAGCCGAACAGGGCCCTCGTATCGCTACGAGCAGTACTTC. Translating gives CASSRTGPSYRYEQYF.

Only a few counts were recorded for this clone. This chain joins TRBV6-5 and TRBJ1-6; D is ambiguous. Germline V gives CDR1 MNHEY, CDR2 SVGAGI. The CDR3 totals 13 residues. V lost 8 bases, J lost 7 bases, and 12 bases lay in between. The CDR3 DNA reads TGTGCCAGCTGGAAGACTGTAAATTCACCCCTCCACTTT. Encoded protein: CASWKTVNSPLHF.

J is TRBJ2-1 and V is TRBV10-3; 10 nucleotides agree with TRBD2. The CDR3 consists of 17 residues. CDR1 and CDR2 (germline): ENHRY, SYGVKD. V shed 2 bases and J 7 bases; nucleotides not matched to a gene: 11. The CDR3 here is CAISEALSGRAENEQFF. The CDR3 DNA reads TGTGCCATCAGTGAGGCCTTGAGCGGGAGGGCCGAGAATGAGCAGTTCTTC.

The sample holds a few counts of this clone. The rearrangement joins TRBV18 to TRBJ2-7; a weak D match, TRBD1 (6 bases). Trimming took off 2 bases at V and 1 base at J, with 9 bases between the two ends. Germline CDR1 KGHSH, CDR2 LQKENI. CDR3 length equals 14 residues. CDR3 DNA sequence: TGTGCCAGCTCACCAGGACAGTTGTCCTACGAGCAGTACTTC. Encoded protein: CASSPGQLSYEQYF.

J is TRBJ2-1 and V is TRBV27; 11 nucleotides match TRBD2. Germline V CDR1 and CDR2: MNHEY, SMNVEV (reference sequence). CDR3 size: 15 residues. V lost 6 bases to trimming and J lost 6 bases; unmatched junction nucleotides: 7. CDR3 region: CASRTRLAGTNEQFF. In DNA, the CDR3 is TGTGCCAGCAGAACCCGACTAGCGGGGACCAATGAGCAGTTCTTC.

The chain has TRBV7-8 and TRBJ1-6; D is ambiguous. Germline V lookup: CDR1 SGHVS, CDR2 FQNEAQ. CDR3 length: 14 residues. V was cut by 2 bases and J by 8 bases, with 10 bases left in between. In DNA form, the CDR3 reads TGTGCCAGCAGCTTACGGGATATCTATTCACCCCTCCACTTT. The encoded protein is CASSLRDIYSPLHF.

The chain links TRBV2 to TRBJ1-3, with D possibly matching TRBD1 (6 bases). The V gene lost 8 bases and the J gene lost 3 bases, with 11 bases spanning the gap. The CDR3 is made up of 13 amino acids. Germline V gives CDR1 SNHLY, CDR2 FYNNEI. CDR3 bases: TGTGCCAGCTTCACAGGGAGTGGAAACACCATATATTTT. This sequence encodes CASFTGSGNTIYF.

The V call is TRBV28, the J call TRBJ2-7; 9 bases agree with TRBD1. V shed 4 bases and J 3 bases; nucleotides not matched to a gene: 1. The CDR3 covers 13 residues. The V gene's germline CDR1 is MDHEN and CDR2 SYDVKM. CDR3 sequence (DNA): TGTGCCAGCAGTTGGGACAGGGTCTACGAGCAGTACTTC. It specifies CASSWDRVYEQYF. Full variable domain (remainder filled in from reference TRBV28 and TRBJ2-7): DVKVTQSSRYLVKRTGEKVFLECVQDMDHENMFWYRQDPGLGLRLIYFSYDVKMKEKGDIPEGYSVSREKKERFSLILESASTNQTSMYLCASSWDRVYEQYFGPGTRLTVT.

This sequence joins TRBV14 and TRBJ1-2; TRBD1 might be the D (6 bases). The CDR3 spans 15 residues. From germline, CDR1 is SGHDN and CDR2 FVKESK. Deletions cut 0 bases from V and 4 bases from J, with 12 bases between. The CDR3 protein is CASSQDWGRGYGYTF. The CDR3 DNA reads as TGTGCCAGCAGCCAAGATTGGGGCAGGGGCTATGGCTACACCTTC.

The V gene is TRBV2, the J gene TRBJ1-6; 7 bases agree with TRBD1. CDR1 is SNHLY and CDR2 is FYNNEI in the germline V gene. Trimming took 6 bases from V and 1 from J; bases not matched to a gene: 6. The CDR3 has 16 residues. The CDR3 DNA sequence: TGTGCCAGCAGACCCCCAGGGGGTTCCTATAATTCACCCCTCCACTTT. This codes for CASRPPGGSYNSPLHF.